The clone carrying this T cell receptor (beta chain) has a count of ten or more. Its antigen is undetermined. The length of the CDR3 is 13 residues. In germline, CDR1 is MGHDK, CDR2 SYGVNS. Germline trimming cut 10 bases from V and 3 bases from J; bases unmatched to any gene: 6. These data belong to a study of identical twins. Unique molecular identifiers were present on the cDNA, and a universal primer site came from template switching. In TCRdb, the 5' RACE reads were re-called with MiXCR into one record per CDR3 protein. The data contain about 730,000 distinct CDR3 sequences, 21% of them singletons. Study outcomes and limitations: In monozygotic twins, models underestimated the sharing of out-of-frame TCR alpha.

These same data were also listed under a study on T cells expressing NK-cell markers. That source notes: A handful of donors likewise had their CD3+CD56-NKG2C+ fraction led by these clonotypes.

The rearrangement joins TRBV25-1 to TRBJ1-2; 9 bases are shared with TRBD1. Sequenced: PBMCs. This sequence was found in a woman aged 18-29 years in good health. This chain's CDR3 is CATRTGDDYGYTF. The CDR3 DNA follows: TGTGCCACCAGGACAGGGGACGACTATGGCTACACCTTC.